This entry lists 22 T cell receptor beta chains sequenced from one sample in a study of blood T cell repertoires in COVID-19 (dated by TCRdb to 2019 to 2021). The library came from the immunoSEQ multiplex PCR assay. The source is immuneACCESS, and TCRdb retained only in-frame sequences with V and J called. Part of the clones is not carried over; for the studies checked, unresolved V genes explain less than half of this, and the remainder is unexplained. For this sample there are around 230,000 clones; approximately 90% appear just once. Together, the top ten hold roughly 2.8% of the sample. Sequences were obtained from PBMCs or T cells enriched from blood (not recorded which). The origin of the receptors is a woman between 25 and 40 years old who had recovered from COVID-19.

This chain joins TRBV19 and TRBJ1-1; D unresolved. Germline CDR1 LNHDA, CDR2 SQIVND (reference sequence). The CDR3 runs to 13 residues. V was pared by 5 bases and J by 2 bases, with 9 bases between. DNA of the CDR3: TGTGCCAGTAGTGAGGAGTTAAACACTGAAGCTTTCTTT. This encodes CASSEELNTEAFF. Full variable domain (remainder filled in from reference TRBV19 and TRBJ1-1): DGGITQSPKYLFRKEGQNVTLSCEQNLNHDAMYWYRQDPGQGLRLIYYSQIVNDFQKGDIAEGYSVSREKKESFPLTVTSAQKNPTAFYLCASSEELNTEAFFGQGTRLTVV.

The chain is built from TRBV5-4 and TRBJ1-6; D may be TRBD1 (5 bases). There are 16 residues in the CDR3. V lost 2 bases to trimming and J lost 4 bases, with 13 bases between them. The V gene's germline CDR1 is SGHNT and CDR2 YYREEE (reference sequence). The CDR3 DNA sequence: TGTGCCAGCAGCTTAGATAAGGACACTTATAATTCACCCCTCCACTTT. Amino acid sequence: CASSLDKDTYNSPLHF.

This rearrangement joins TRBV2 to TRBJ1-1; no reliable D call. The CDR3 covers 15 residues. Trimming cost V 2 bases and J 1 base, with 11 bases left between them. Germline V gives CDR1 SNHLY, CDR2 FYNNEI. CDR3 region: CASSELRQPNTEAFF. CDR3 DNA: TGTGCCAGCAGTGAATTGCGGCAGCCGAACACTGAAGCTTTCTTT.

The count of this clone is one. The chain links TRBV19 to TRBJ1-4; 7 bases match TRBD1. With V trimmed by 3 bases and J by 7 bases, 5 bases remained unmatched. Germline-derived CDR1 and CDR2 are LNHDA and SQIVND (reference sequence). The CDR3 is 14 residues long. The CDR3 loop reads CASSIPTGSEKLFF. CDR3 nucleotides: TGTGCCAGTAGTATTCCGACAGGGTCTGAAAAACTGTTTTTT.

This chain connects TRBV6-1 to TRBJ2-7, with no clear D. The germline V gene encodes CDR1 MNHNS and CDR2 SASEGT. The CDR3 runs 13 residues. Trimming removed 0 bases at V and 4 bases at J, with 7 bases between. The CDR3 DNA reads as TGTGCCAGCAGTGAAGCGCGTTTGTACGAGCAGTACTTC. Protein: CASSEARLYEQYF.

This chain uses TRBV7-2 with TRBJ1-5, with TRBD1 identical over 7 bases. In germline, CDR1 is SGHTA, CDR2 FQGNSA. Trimming took 2 bases from V and 7 from J; bases not matched to a gene: 5. The length of the CDR3 is 14 residues. DNA for the CDR3: TGTGCCAGCAGCTTACGACAGGGAGACCAGCCCCAGCATTTT. Its translation is CASSLRQGDQPQHF.

The V and J genes are TRBV7-3 and TRBJ2-1; TRBD1 matches at 10 bases. Per germline, CDR1 SGHTA and CDR2 FQGTGA. V gave up 1 base and J gave up 3 bases; unmatched junction bases: 6. CDR3 length: 17 residues. CDR3 sequence (DNA): TGTGCCAGCAGCTTAAGTGGGACAGGGGTGTACTACAATGAGCAGTTCTTC. Translation gives CASSLSGTGVYYNEQFF.

The chain employs TRBV27 and TRBJ2-6; TRBD1 matches at 8 bases. This CDR3 is 20 amino acids long. Germline V gene lookup returns CDR1 MNHEY and CDR2 SMNVEV (reference sequence). With V trimmed by 3 bases and J by 0 bases, 13 bases remained unmatched. This CDR3 is CASSFVMGQALPSGANVLTF. The CDR3, as DNA: TGTGCCAGCAGTTTCGTCATGGGACAGGCCCTTCCCTCTGGGGCCAACGTCCTGACTTTC.

The rearrangement joins TRBV10-3 to TRBJ1-1, with TRBD1 identical over 8 bases. This CDR3 is built from 13 residues. V dropped 8 bases and J dropped 6; count of bases not matched to a gene: 8. Germline lookup yields CDR1 ENHRY and CDR2 SYGVKD. The CDR3 loop reads CAIDRGIGSEAFF. The CDR3 nucleotides are TGTGCCATCGACAGGGGAATTGGTTCTGAAGCTTTCTTT.

V gene TRBV4-1 combines with J gene TRBJ1-4; no clear D gene. From germline, CDR1 is MGHRA and CDR2 YSYEKL. Trimming took 0 bases from V and 10 from J, leaving 6 bases between them. The CDR3 runs 12 residues. The CDR3 loop reads CASSQEATKLFF. The CDR3 DNA reads TGCGCCAGCAGCCAAGAAGCTACAAAACTGTTTTTT.

V and J are TRBV2 and TRBJ2-1, with 11 bases identical to TRBD2. Unmatched junction bases numbered 5, after V lost 5 bases and J lost 8 bases. The CDR3 totals 14 residues. Germline CDR1 SNHLY, CDR2 FYNNEI. DNA of the CDR3: TGTGCCAGCAGTATAGCGGGGGGGCCCTATGAGCAGTTCTTC. Translating gives CASSIAGGPYEQFF. Full variable domain (missing parts from reference TRBV2 and TRBJ2-1): EPEVTQTPSHQVTQMGQEVILRCVPISNHLYFYWYRQILGQKVEFLVSFYNNEISEKSEIFDDQFSVERPDGSNFTLKIRSTKLEDSAMYFCASSIAGGPYEQFFGPGTRLTVL.

This rearrangement joins TRBV12-5 to TRBJ2-2; D gene uncertain. With 2 bases removed from V and 2 bases from J, the gap between germline ends came to 6 bases. This CDR3 spans 14 amino acids. CDR1 and CDR2 (germline): LGHNT, FRNRAP. This CDR3 is CASGLSQNTGELFF. As DNA, the CDR3 is TGTGCTAGTGGTTTGTCCCAAAACACCGGGGAGCTGTTTTTT.

The CDR3 spells CASRWTGNSNQPQHF. DNA for the CDR3: TGTGCCAGTAGATGGACAGGGAATAGCAATCAGCCCCAGCATTTT. This chain connects TRBV19 to TRBJ1-5, with 8 bases aligning to TRBD1. Trimming took 6 bases from V and 0 from J; bases not matched to a gene: 4. The CDR3 consists of 15 residues. Germline-derived CDR1 and CDR2 are LNHDA and SQIVND (reference sequence).

The chain employs TRBV7-8 and TRBJ2-1, with 8 bases lining up with TRBD1. V was clipped by 2 bases and J by 3 bases; unmatched bases: 3. Germline CDR1 and CDR2: SGHVS and FQNEAQ. The CDR3 runs 15 residues. As DNA, the CDR3 is TGTGCCAGCAGCTTATCCGGGACAGGCTACAATGAGCAGTTCTTC. This codes for CASSLSGTGYNEQFF.

The chain is built from TRBV2 and TRBJ2-1; 7 nucleotides match TRBD2. Germline V gene lookup returns CDR1 SNHLY and CDR2 FYNNEI. The CDR3 is made up of 16 amino acids. After removal of 5 bases from V and 0 bases from J, the junction contained 7 bases not matched to a gene. The CDR3 coding sequence is TGTGCCAGCAGTCGGAGCGGGGAAAGCTCCTACAATGAGCAGTTCTTC. This codes for CASSRSGESSYNEQFF.

The chain carries TRBV5-8 and TRBJ2-5; a possible D gene is TRBD2 (6 bases). V gave up 1 base and J gave up 3 bases, with 7 bases separating them. Germline V gene lookup returns CDR1 SGHTS and CDR2 YDEGEE. The CDR3 loop spans 13 amino acids. The CDR3 spells CASSLSGEETQYF. CDR3 in DNA: TGTGCCAGCAGCTTGTCGGGGGAAGAGACCCAGTACTTC.

This chain joins TRBV7-2 and TRBJ1-6, with D tentatively TRBD1 (5 bases). Germline CDR1 is SGHTA and CDR2 is FQGNSA. The CDR3 spans 16 residues. V gave up 5 bases and J gave up 7 bases, with 18 bases separating them. CDR3 coding DNA: TGTGCCAGCAGCCAGCTTATAGGGGCGCGGAATTCACCCCTCCACTTT. It codes for CASSQLIGARNSPLHF.

This clone has just one count. V and J are TRBV27 and TRBJ1-2; possibly TRBD1 for D (5 bases). With 6 bases removed from V and 4 bases from J, the gap between germline ends came to 15 bases. Germline V CDR1 and CDR2: MNHEY, SMNVEV (reference sequence). The CDR3 runs 14 residues. The CDR3 protein is CASSPHRQFYGYTF. The CDR3 DNA sequence: TGTGCCAGCAGCCCCCACCGACAGTTCTATGGCTACACCTTC.

The V call is TRBV7-2, the J call TRBJ2-5, with a possible D match to TRBD1 (6 bases). The CDR3 totals 14 residues. The germline gives CDR1 SGHTA, CDR2 FQGNSA. Trimming shortened V by 5 bases and J by 5 bases, and 15 bases separated the two germline ends. CDR3 residues: CASSKDSAKETQYF. The DNA for the CDR3 is TGTGCCAGCAGCAAGGACAGCGCGAAGGAGACCCAGTACTTC.

The CDR3 spells CASSSLGTSPPNNEQFF. The CDR3 DNA is TGTGCCAGCAGCTCGTTAGGGACTAGCCCTCCGAACAATGAGCAGTTCTTC. This rearrangement joins TRBV7-3 to TRBJ2-1, with 9 bases matching TRBD2. Per germline, CDR1 SGHTA and CDR2 FQGTGA. The ends lost 4 bases at V and 5 bases at J; junction bases unmatched: 12. This CDR3 has 17 residues.

V is TRBV4-2 and J is TRBJ1-2, with D hard to call. CDR1 is LGHNA and CDR2 is YNFKEQ in the germline V gene. The CDR3 totals 11 residues. Between the trimmed V and J ends, which lost 1 base and 8 bases, there was a span of 5 bases. For the CDR3, the DNA is TGTGCCAGCAGCCAAGGGAGGGGCTACACCTTC. Residues: CASSQGRGYTF.

V is TRBV7-9 and J is TRBJ1-2; the D is unclear. The CDR3 totals 13 residues. The V end lost 1 base, the J end lost 0 bases, and 3 bases lay between the germline ends. From germline, CDR1 is SEHNR and CDR2 FQNEAQ (reference sequence). CDR3 amino acids: CASSLVTNYGYTF. CDR3 sequence (DNA): TGTGCCAGCAGCTTAGTCACTAACTATGGCTACACCTTC.